This T cell receptor (beta chain) was profiled in a study of tumor-infiltrating lymphocytes in primary liver carcinoma. Looking at the study overall: Among the tumors, stages were T1-T3 N0M0 and sizes roughly 4 to 10 cm.

From germline, CDR1 is MDHEN and CDR2 SYDVKM. This CDR3 has 15 residues. Researchers generated TCR beta cDNA from approximately 520 ng of total RNA, relying on a constant-region primer. Researchers made the TCR beta libraries by running three nested multiplex PCR rounds with slightly modified ARM-PCR. A C-beta reverse primer and TRBV1-TRBV30 forward primers served in each of the first two PCR rounds, at 9 to 11 cycles apiece. TCRdb independently ran MiXCR on the multiplex PCR reads; one entry per CDR3 protein. There are just under 55,000 distinct CDR3 sequences in the sample; 60% to 75% occur only once, and roughly 25% lies in the top ten. Co-extraction of both nucleic acids (RNA and DNA) used roughly 19-33 mg of unsorted bulk tissue. Of note for this clonotype: This may be a read error: a much more frequent sequence differs by one nucleotide.

Input material: liver tumor tissue from sampling region 2. As for subset: tumor region T2, inferior pole. The genes are TRBV28 and TRBJ2-7, with 10 bases matching TRBD2. The assigned J gene may be wrong: the sequence end matches TRBJ2-1 better. This sequence originates from a man aged 40-49 years with primary liver carcinoma and hepatitis B virus infection. The CDR3 reads CASSFSASGSYEQFF. In DNA form, the CDR3 reads TGTGCCAGCAGTTTCTCGGCTAGCGGGAGCTACGAGCAGTTCTTC.